There are a few counts of the clone carrying this T cell receptor beta chain. The antigen is undetermined. Oncomine TCR Beta short-read sequencing was applied to DNA from cultured CD4+ T cells. TCRdb itself ran the PCR reads through MiXCR, one entry per CDR3 protein. The repertoire includes about 17,000 distinct CDR3 sequences, about 52% of them detected once, and about an eighth sits in the top ten. CDR3 length: 12 amino acids. Germline V lookup: CDR1 LNHNV, CDR2 YYDKDF (reference sequence). Deletions cut 5 bases from V and 9 bases from J, with 13 bases between. The entry originates in a study of vaccination and CD4 T cells after COVID-19. Time point given: late sampling 161 to 241 days after vaccination in three convalescent patients. The treatment is: approximately 9-day PBMC culture with coronavirus spike peptide pools or control peptides (ViraFEST assay).

The chain links TRBV15 to TRBJ2-5; no clear D. The clonotype was recovered from a human donor who had recovered from COVID-19. The sample was CD4+ T cells from blood, cultured in vitro, taken about 7 months after SARS-CoV-2 vaccination. The CDR3 region is CATSEPPLAQYF. In DNA form, the CDR3 reads TGTGCCACCAGCGAACCGCCACTGGCCCAGTACTTC. The complete variable domain, with remaining parts taken from reference TRBV15 and TRBJ2-5, reads DAMVIQNPRYQVTQFGKPVTLSCSQTLNHNVMYWYQQKSSQAPKLLFHYYDKDFNNEADTPDNFQSRRPNTSFCFLDIRSPGLGDTAMYLCATSEPPLAQYFGPGTRLLVL.